The clone carrying this T cell receptor beta chain was counted between two and nine times. This sample is part of a study of T cells in Graves' hyperthyroidism and ophthalmopathy. The germline gives CDR1 SNHLY, CDR2 FYNNEI. Deletions cut 3 bases from V and 9 bases from J, with 15 bases between. This CDR3 comprises 14 residues. Amplified regions were TCR beta CDR3 sequences from RNA transcripts. The study used the HTBI primer set for a first-round RT-PCR of the TCR CDR3. MiXCR, applied by TCRdb to the multiplex PCR reads, yields one record per CDR3 protein. The data show approximately 400,000 distinct CDR3 sequences, more than 14% seen once.

This chain joins TRBV2 and TRBJ1-3; D unresolved. The sample consisted of blood. This clonotype was obtained from a woman in her twenties or thirties with Graves' ophthalmopathy. The CDR3 DNA sequence: TGTGCCAGCAGTGATATCGAGCAGCGCGGCACCATATATTTT. It translates to CASSDIEQRGTIYF.